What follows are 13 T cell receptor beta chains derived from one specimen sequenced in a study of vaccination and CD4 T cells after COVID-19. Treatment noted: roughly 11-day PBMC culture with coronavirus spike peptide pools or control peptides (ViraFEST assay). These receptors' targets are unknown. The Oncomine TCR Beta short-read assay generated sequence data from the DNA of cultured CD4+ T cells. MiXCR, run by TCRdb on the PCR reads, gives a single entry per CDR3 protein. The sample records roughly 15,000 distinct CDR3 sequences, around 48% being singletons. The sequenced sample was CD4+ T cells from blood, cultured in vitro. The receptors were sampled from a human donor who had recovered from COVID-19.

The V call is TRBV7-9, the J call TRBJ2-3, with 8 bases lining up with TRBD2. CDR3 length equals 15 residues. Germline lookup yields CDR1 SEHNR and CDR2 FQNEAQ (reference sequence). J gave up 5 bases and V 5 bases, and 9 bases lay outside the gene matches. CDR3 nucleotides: TGTGCCAGCAGCCGAGCGGGAGTAAATGGAGATACGCAGTATTTT. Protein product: CASSRAGVNGDTQYF.

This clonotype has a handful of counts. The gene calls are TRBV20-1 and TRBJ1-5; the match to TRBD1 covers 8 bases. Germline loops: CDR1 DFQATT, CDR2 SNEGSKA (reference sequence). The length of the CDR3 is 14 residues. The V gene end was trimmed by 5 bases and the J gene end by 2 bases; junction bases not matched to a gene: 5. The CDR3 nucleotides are TGCAGTGCTGGAAAGACAGGGGGCAATCAGCCCCAGCATTTT. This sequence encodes CSAGKTGGNQPQHF.

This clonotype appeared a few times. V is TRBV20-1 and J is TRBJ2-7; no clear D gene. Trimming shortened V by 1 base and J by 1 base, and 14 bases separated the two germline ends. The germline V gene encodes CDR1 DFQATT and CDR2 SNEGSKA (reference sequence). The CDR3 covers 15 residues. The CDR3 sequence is CSARGGGRSSYEQYF. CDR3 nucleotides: TGCAGTGCTAGAGGGGGTGGACGGAGTTCCTACGAGCAGTACTTC.

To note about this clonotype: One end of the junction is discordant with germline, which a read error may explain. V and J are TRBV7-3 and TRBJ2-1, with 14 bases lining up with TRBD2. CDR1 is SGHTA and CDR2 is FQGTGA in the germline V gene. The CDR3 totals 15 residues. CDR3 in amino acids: CASRSGLAGGNEQFF. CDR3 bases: TGCGCCAGCAGATCAGGACTAGCGGGGGGCAATGAGCAGTTCTTC.

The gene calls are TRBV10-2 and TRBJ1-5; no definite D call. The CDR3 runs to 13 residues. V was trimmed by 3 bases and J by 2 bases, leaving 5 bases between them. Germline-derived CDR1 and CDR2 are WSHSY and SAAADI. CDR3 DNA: TGCGCCAGCAGTGAATCCGGCAATCAGCCCCAGCATTTT. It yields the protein CASSESGNQPQHF.

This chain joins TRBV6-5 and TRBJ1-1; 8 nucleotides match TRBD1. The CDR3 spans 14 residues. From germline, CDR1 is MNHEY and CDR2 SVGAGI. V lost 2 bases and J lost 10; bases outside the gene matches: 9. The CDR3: CASSYGQGRTLAFF. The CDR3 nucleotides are TGTGCCAGCAGTTACGGACAGGGCCGGACCTTAGCTTTCTTT.

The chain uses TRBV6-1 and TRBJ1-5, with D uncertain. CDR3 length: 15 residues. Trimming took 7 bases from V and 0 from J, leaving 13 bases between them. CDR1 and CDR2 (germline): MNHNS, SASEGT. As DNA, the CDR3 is TGTGCCAGCACCACGGGGTTATATAGCAATCAGCCCCAGCATTTT. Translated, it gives CASTTGLYSNQPQHF.

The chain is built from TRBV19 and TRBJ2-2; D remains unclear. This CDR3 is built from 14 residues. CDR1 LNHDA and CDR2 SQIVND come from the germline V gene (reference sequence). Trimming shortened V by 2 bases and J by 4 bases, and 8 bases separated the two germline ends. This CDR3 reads CASSITESTGELFF. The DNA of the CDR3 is TGTGCCAGTAGTATAACTGAAAGCACCGGGGAGCTGTTTTTT.

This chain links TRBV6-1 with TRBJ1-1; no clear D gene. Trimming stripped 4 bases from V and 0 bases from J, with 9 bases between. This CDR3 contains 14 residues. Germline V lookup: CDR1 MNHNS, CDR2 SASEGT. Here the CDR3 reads CASSVSRLNTEAFF. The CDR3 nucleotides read TGTGCCAGCAGTGTCTCCCGGTTGAACACTGAAGCTTTCTTT.

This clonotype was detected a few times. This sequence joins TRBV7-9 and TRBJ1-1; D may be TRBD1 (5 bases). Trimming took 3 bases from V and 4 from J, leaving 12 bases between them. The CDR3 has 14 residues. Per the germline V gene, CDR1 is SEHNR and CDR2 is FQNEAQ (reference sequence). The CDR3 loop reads CASSFPGLSTEAFF. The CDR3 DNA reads TGTGCCAGCAGCTTCCCGGGACTATCCACTGAAGCTTTCTTT.

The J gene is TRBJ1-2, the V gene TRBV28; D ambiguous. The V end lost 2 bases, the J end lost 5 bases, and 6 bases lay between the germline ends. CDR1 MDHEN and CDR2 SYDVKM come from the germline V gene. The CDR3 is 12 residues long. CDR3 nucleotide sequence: TGTGCCAGCAGTTTAAAAGGGTATGGCTACACCTTC. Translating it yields CASSLKGYGYTF.

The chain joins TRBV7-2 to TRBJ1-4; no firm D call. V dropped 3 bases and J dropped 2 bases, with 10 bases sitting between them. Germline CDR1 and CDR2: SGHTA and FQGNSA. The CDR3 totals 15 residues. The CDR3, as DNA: TGTGCCAGCAGCTTGGGGAGCACCACTAATGAAAAACTGTTTTTT. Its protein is CASSLGSTTNEKLFF. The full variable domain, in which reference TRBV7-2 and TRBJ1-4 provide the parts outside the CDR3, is GAGVSQSPSNKVTEKGKDVELRCDPISGHTALYWYRQSLGQGLEFLIYFQGNSAPDKSGLPSDRFSAERTGGSVSTLTIQRTQQEDSAVYLCASSLGSTTNEKLFFGSGTQLSVL.

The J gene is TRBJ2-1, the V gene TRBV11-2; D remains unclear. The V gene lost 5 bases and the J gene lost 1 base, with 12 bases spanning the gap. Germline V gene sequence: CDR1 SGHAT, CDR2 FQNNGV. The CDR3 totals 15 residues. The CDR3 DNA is TGTGCCAGCAGCCCCTCTTACTTGTCCTACAATGAGCAGTTCTTC. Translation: CASSPSYLSYNEQFF.